This T cell receptor beta chain was documented in a study of OX40 agonist ivuxolimab in advanced cancers. The sample holds one count of this clone. Germline loops: CDR1 SGHNT, CDR2 YENEEA. Deletions cut 8 bases from V and 7 bases from J, with 21 bases between. This CDR3 comprises 15 residues. The table came from immunoSEQ multiplex PCR; TCRdb's copy has only in-frame clones and leaves some out. The table lists about 40,000 clones, approximately 89% of them singletons. The specimen comprised CD4+ or CD8+ T cells sorted from blood, sampled in a trial of the OX40 agonist ivuxolimab. The V and J genes are TRBV11-3 and TRBJ2-1; no reliable D call. This receptor was taken from an adult with an advanced solid tumor such as melanoma, head and neck, liver or kidney cancer. In DNA, the CDR3 is TGTGCCAGCCTATACGCCCCGGACGCGTTTAATGAGCAGTTCTTC. Translation: CASLYAPDAFNEQFF.